This TCR beta chain was retrieved from a study of CD8 T cells in Susac syndrome. Points from the study as a whole: An acknowledgment was made by the study that its TCR sequencing and HLA analysis involved relatively few individuals.

The length of the CDR3 is 15 residues. Looked up from germline, CDR1 is SGHDT and CDR2 is YYEEEE. V trimming: 3 bases; J trimming: 1 base; junction bases outside the gene matches: 7. Random hexamers were used to reverse transcribe an amount of 0.5 to 1 ug RNA. Amplification of TCR beta CDR3 was carried out by immunoSEQ multiplex PCR, which covered 54 Vbeta and 13 Jbeta segments. TCRdb reprocessed the immunoSEQ multiplex PCR reads via MiXCR and lists one record per CDR3 protein. The sample consists of around 200,000 distinct CDR3 sequences, 92% of them appearing once. Regarding this clonotype: Its antigen is not identified.

The chain uses TRBV5-6 and TRBJ2-7, with 7 bases that match TRBD1. The receptor was isolated from a human donor with multiple sclerosis. Sequencing was done on a sample of CD8+ T cells from PBMCs. The CDR3 DNA sequence: TGTGCCAGCAGCTGGTCGCCGGGACAGTCCTACGAGCAGTACTTC. This translates into CASSWSPGQSYEQYF.